This entry describes one T cell receptor beta chain. The germline V gene encodes CDR1 MNHNY and CDR2 SVGAGI (reference sequence). V was cut by 5 bases and J by 9 bases, with 13 bases left in between. CDR3 length equals 12 residues. The method was immunoSEQ multiplex PCR; TCRdb's version includes in-frame clones alone and lacks a portion of them. This sample has 120,000 to 150,000 clones; around 82% occur once, and the top ten carry around 13%. The sample is drawn from a study of blood T cell repertoires in COVID-19. The chain links TRBV6-6 to TRBJ1-2; D is perhaps TRBD1 (6 bases). This receptor was taken from a man aged 60 to 75 with active or convalescent COVID-19. The source material was peripheral blood. CDR3 bases: TGTGCCAGCAGTCAGACAGGTGGCAGCTACACCTTC. It codes for CASSQTGGSYTF.